The 3 T cell receptor beta chains below come from one sample, sequenced in a study of spatial heterogeneity in lung cancer (dated by TCRdb to the late 2010s). According to the study, the label for this sample's time point signals: blood at routine non-recurrence follow-up after resection. The method behind the library was 5' RACE. Sequencing was carried out with a NextSeq 500. TCRdb took the public reads, trimmed them with fastp at Q25, ran MiXCR for clone calling and kept in-frame beta chains. Entries that share a CDR3 protein sequence are merged under the most common genes and DNA. This sample lists 25,000 to 35,000 distinct CDR3 sequences; less than 11% were detected once. The ten top clones hold roughly 29% of the sample. Sequenced material: PBMCs, taken at follow-up. These TCRs come from a female donor with early-stage non-small cell lung cancer.

This clonotype was seen at least ten times. This rearrangement joins TRBV7-6 to TRBJ2-7; 11 positions agree with TRBD1. The CDR3 consists of 14 residues. Unmatched junction bases numbered 6, after V lost 5 bases and J lost 6 bases. Germline V gives CDR1 SGHVS, CDR2 FNYEAQ. The CDR3 spells CASSPRDRGSEQYF. CDR3 nucleotides: TGTGCCAGCAGCCCCCGGGACAGGGGGAGCGAGCAGTACTTC.

This chain uses TRBV12-3 or TRBV12-4 with TRBJ2-7, with TRBD1 matching 8 bases. CDR3 length equals 13 residues. V shed 8 bases, J shed 6 bases, and the junction held 9 bases outside the gene matches. CDR3 protein: CASGKQGAREQYF. DNA of the CDR3: TGTGCCAGCGGTAAGCAGGGGGCACGCGAGCAGTACTTC.

This clonotype was seen at least ten times. This sequence joins TRBV24-1 and TRBJ2-5; 7 bases agree with TRBD2. The germline gives CDR1 KGHDR, CDR2 SFDVKD. The CDR3 has 13 residues. The J segment lost 4 bases and the V segment lost 6 bases, leaving 4 bases of the junction unmatched. The CDR3 is CATSRAGRETQYF. Written as DNA, the CDR3 is TGTGCCACCAGTCGAGCGGGGAGAGAGACCCAGTACTTC.